The present entry profiles one TCR beta chain with its context. Its antigen is undetermined. This sample is part of a study of shared clonotypes between healthy human individuals. Findings and limits, study-wide: Rarefaction gave evidence that sorted-subset sequencing remained incomplete despite large depth. Blood alone was sampled, and tissue repertoires likely differ.

The data were produced by immunoSEQ multiplex PCR, yet TCRdb's version contains in-frame clones alone and is incomplete. The repertoire holds some 660,000 clones, with around three quarters as singletons. The donors, all of them Caucasian adults, lived in Nashville, Tennessee. The CDR3 spans 15 residues. Germline V gene data show CDR1 as MGHDK and CDR2 as SYGVNS. V was clipped by 3 bases and J by 4 bases, with 13 bases between them. The receptor was isolated from a woman in her twenties or thirties in good health. The chain combines TRBV25-1 with TRBJ1-3; D is undetermined. Sequenced: memory CD4+ T cells sorted from blood. Subset of the sample: CD45RA-negative fraction. The CDR3 region has the DNA TGTGCCAGCAGTGATGGCTGGGAAGGAGGAAACACCATATATTTT. Residues: CASSDGWEGGNTIYF.